Described below is a single T cell receptor (beta chain) sequence and its context. The antigen it binds to is not known. Qualities for individual bases were not recorded, and no much larger clone is one base off. The data were taken from a study of blood T cell repertoires in COVID-19 (dated by TCRdb to 2019 to 2021). Study-wide context: Samples covering the acute and convalescent phases of COVID-19 were provided by collaborators in the United States, Italy and Spain. The material from the prospective study consisted of cDNA or gDNA derived from T cells, B-cell-depleted T cells, or PBMCs. Deeply sampled blood TCRbeta repertoires from subjects exposed to, actively infected with, or recovered from COVID-19 were included in the dataset. A freely available public database, intended as a resource for researchers studying the immune response to SARS-CoV-2, is where the repertoires were released. Where available, HLA class I and class II types were taken from metadata supplied by the sample provider and were not determined by assay-based typing. The samples were drawn from two sources: the first 160 participants of the ongoing ImmuneRACE study, and 1,254 subjects contributed by 6 global collaborators. A de-identified subject ID, COVID-19 status, age in years and sex were almost always included in the sample metadata. General findings and caveats noted by the study authors: The amount of clinical and demographic metadata varied by source and participant and was provided uncurated.

In the prospective study, participants were about 18 to 95 years old, resided in under 30 geographic areas of the United States, and were enrolled through a virtual design. To assign participants to cohorts, the prospective study relied on clinical history that participants themselves reported in a screening survey and a study questionnaire. ImmuneRACE Cohort 3 recovered participants were defined by two consecutive negative NP/OP PCR tests, healthcare professional clearance, or symptom resolution. Each participant in the prospective study had whole blood, serum and a nasopharyngeal or oropharyngeal swab collected by mobile phlebotomists. Additional blood draws and questionnaires over an approximately 2-month period could optionally be provided by prospective study participants. Before DNA extraction, prospective study blood samples were shipped either frozen or at room temperature. The germline V gene (reference sequence) yields LNHDA for CDR1 and SQIVND for CDR2. Trimming removed 8 bases from V and 2 bases from J; the gene matches leave 4 bases unexplained. Measured from the cysteine to the phenylalanine, the CDR3 is 13 residues long. Kept here is only the CDR3 DNA, which spans 39 bases and is read in frame from base 1.

The immunoSEQ Assay, a bias-controlled multiplex PCR, was used to amplify TCRbeta CDR3 regions from genomic DNA. The paper's data handling went like this. Nucleated cell counts per sample were estimated from amplification of reference gene primers within the assay. To quantify the absolute abundance of each unique TCRbeta CDR3 rearrangement, sequence reads were collapsed and filtered. For each sample, productive Simpson clonality was calculated as the square root of Simpson's diversity index over productive rearrangements. TCRdb provides this immuneACCESS table in a form limited to in-frame rearrangements. Some clones are lacking; in checked studies, under half of them reflect an unresolved V gene, and why the rest are absent is not known. V, J and clone size derive from that table, while D and trimming were established from the DNA sequence. This sample is represented by 150,000 to 200,000 clones; roughly four fifths of them were singletons. The ten largest clones take up about 12% of the sample.

The chain couples TRBV19 to TRBJ2-7; the central 9 bases match TRBD1. The receptor was derived from a man aged 50-59 years who had recovered from COVID-19. Sequencing was done on a sample of PBMCs or T cells enriched from blood (not recorded which). The nucleotides read TGTGCCAGTGAGGACAGGGGCACCTACGAGCAGTACTTC. The encoded protein is CASEDRGTYEQYF.